This T cell receptor beta chain comes out of a study of T cells in Graves' hyperthyroidism and ophthalmopathy. This clonotype was counted at least ten times. Its antigen remains unidentified. TCR beta CDR3 regions were amplified from RNA transcripts. Carried out on the TCR CDR3, a first-round RT-PCR used the HTBI primer set. TCRdb itself ran the multiplex PCR reads through MiXCR, one entry per CDR3 protein. The table has about 98,000 distinct CDR3 sequences, approximately 39% seen once. Whole-study results and caveats: Progression to ophthalmopathy was predicted a median of about six months early. A model built on 13 V-J features separated ophthalmopathy from stable hyperthyroidism. Also found in blood were most expanded thyroid clonotypes above 0.001.

On the basis of clinical symptoms, serum thyroxine and TRAb, thyroid ultrasound and orbital computed tomography, diagnoses were made. Germline V gene sequence: CDR1 MNHEY, CDR2 SVGAGI. CDR3 length: 14 residues. Trimming at V came to 6 bases and at J to 3 bases, leaving 4 bases not matched to a gene. Input material: peripheral blood or thyroid tissue (not recorded which). This chain joins TRBV6-5 and TRBJ2-3; 9 bases line up with TRBD1. This TCR came from a young woman with Graves' hyperthyroidism. The CDR3 bases are TGTGCCAGCAGACAGACAGGGGGAACAGATACGCAGTATTTT. Protein product: CASRQTGGTDTQYF.